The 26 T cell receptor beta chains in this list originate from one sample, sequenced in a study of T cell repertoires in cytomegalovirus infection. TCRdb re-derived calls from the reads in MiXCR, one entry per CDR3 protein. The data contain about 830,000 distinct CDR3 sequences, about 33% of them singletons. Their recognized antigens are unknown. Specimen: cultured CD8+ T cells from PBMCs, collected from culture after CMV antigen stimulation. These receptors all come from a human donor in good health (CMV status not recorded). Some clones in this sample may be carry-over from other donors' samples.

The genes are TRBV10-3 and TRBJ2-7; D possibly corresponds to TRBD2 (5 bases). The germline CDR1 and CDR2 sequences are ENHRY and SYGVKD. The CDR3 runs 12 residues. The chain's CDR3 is CVTGIPSYEQYF. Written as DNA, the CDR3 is TGTGTCACCGGGATCCCATCCTACGAGCAGTACTTC.

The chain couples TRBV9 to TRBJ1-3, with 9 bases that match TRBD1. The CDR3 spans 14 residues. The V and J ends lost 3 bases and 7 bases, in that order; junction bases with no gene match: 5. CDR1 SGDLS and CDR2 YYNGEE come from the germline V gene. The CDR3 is CASSGTGERNTIYF. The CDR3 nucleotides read TGTGCCAGCAGCGGGACAGGGGAACGGAACACCATATATTTT.

This CDR3 reads CASSLSTSGVSDTQYF. CDR3 coding DNA: TGTGCCAGCAGTTTATCGACTAGCGGGGTATCAGATACGCAGTATTTT. The V and J genes are TRBV27 and TRBJ2-3; 11 bases are shared with TRBD2. The J segment lost 4 bases and the V segment lost 0 bases, leaving 3 bases of the junction unmatched. The CDR3 runs to 16 residues. Looked up from germline, CDR1 is MNHEY and CDR2 is SMNVEV (reference sequence).

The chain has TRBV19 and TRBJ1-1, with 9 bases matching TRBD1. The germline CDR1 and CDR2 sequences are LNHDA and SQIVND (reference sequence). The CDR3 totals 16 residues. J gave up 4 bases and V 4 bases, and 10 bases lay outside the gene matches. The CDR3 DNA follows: TGTGCCAGTAGTAGCCGGGACAGGGCTTTGGGCACTGAAGCTTTCTTT. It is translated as CASSSRDRALGTEAFF.

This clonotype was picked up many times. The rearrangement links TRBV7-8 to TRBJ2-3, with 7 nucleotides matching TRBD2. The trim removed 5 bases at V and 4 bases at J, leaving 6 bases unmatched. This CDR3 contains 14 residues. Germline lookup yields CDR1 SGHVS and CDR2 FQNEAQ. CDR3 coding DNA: TGTGCCAGCAGCGGGGGGGGTAGTCCAGATACGCAGTATTTT. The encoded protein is CASSGGGSPDTQYF.

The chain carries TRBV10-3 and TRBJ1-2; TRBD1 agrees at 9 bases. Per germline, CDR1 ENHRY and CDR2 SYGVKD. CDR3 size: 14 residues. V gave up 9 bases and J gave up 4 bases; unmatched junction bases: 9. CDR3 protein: CAILVQGAGYGYTF. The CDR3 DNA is TGTGCCATACTCGTACAGGGGGCCGGCTATGGCTACACCTTC.

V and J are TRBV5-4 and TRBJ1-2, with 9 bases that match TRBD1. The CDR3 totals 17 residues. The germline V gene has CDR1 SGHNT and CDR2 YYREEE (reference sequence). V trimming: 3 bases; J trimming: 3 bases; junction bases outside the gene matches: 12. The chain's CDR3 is CASSSLGQGPLDYGYTF. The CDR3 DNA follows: TGTGCCAGCAGCTCTTTGGGACAGGGTCCCTTAGACTATGGCTACACCTTC.

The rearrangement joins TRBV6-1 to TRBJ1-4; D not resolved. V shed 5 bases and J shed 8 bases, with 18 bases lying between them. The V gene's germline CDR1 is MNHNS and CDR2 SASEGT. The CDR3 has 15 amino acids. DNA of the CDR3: TGTGCCAGCAGTTACGGCTGGAATCAGTGGGAAAAACTGTTTTTT. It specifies CASSYGWNQWEKLFF.

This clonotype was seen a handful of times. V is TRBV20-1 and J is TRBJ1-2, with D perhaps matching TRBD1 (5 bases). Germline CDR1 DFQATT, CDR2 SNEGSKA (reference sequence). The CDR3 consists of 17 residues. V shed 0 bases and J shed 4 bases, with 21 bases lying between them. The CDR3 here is CSARDLVGTINLYGYTF. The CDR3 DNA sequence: TGCAGTGCTAGAGATCTCGTCGGGACCATCAACCTCTATGGCTACACCTTC.

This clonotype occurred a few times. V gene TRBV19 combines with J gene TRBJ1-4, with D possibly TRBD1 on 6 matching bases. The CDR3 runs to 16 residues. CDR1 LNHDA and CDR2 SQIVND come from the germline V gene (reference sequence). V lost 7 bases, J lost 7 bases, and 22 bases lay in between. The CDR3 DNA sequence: TGTGCCAGTACCTCCGCCCCGGCCAGGGGAATTGAAAAACTGTTTTTT. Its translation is CASTSAPARGIEKLFF. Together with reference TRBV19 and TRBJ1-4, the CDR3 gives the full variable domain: DGGITQSPKYLFRKEGQNVTLSCEQNLNHDAMYWYRQDPGQGLRLIYYSQIVNDFQKGDIAEGYSVSREKKESFPLTVTSAQKNPTAFYLCASTSAPARGIEKLFFGSGTQLSVL.

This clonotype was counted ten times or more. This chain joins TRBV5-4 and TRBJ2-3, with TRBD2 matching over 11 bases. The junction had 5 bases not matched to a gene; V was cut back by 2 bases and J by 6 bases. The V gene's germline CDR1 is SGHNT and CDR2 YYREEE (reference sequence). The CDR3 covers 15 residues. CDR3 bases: TGTGCCAGCAGCTTCCTAGCGGGGGGCGGGGATACGCAGTATTTT. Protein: CASSFLAGGGDTQYF.

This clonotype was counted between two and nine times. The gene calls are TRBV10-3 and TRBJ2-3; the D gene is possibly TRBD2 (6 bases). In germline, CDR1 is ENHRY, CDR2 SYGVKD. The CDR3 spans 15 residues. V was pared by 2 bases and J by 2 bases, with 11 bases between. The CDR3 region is CAISERGLVTDTQYF. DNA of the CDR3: TGTGCCATCAGTGAGCGGGGGTTGGTCACAGATACGCAGTATTTT.

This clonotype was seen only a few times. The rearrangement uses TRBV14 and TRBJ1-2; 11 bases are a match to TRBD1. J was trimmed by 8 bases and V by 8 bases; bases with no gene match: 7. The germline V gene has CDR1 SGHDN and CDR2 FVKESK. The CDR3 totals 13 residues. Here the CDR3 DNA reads TGTGCCAGCGGACCGGGACAGGGGGGAGGCTACACCTTC. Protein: CASGPGQGGGYTF.

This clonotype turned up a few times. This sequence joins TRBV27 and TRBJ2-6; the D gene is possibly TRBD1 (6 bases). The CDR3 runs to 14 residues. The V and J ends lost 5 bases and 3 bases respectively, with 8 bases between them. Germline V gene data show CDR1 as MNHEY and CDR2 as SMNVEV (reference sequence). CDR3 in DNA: TGTGCCAGCAGTACAGGGTTTGGGGCCAACGTCCTGACTTTC. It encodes CASSTGFGANVLTF. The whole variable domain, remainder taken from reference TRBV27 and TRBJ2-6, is EAQVTQNPRYLITVTGKKLTVTCSQNMNHEYMSWYRQDPGLGLRQIYYSMNVEVTDKGDVPEGYKVSRKEKRNFPLILESPSPNQTSLYFCASSTGFGANVLTFGAGSRLTVL.

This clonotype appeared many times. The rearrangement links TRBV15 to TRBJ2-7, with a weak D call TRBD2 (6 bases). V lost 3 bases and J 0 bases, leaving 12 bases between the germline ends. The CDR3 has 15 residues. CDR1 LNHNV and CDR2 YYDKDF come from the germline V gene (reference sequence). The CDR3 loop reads CATSSGTVSSYEQYV. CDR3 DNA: TGTGCCACCAGCAGCGGGACTGTAAGCTCCTACGAGCAGTACGTC.

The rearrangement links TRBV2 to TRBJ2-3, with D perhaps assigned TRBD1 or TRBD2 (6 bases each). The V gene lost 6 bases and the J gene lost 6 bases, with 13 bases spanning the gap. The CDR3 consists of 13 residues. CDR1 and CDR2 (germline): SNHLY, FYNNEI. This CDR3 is CASRRLGGDTQYF. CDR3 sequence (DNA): TGTGCCAGCAGGCGTCTAGGGGGGGATACGCAGTATTTT.

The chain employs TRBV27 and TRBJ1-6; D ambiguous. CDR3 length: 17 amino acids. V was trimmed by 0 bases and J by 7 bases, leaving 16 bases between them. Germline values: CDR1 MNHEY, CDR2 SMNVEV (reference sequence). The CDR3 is CASSLSITRRVNSPLHF. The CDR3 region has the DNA TGTGCCAGCAGTTTATCGATAACGAGACGGGTCAATTCACCCCTCCACTTT.

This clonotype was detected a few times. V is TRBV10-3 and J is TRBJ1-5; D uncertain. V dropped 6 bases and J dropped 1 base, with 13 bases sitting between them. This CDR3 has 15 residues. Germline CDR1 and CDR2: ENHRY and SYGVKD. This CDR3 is CAIREDPQSNQPQHF. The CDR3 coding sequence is TGTGCCATCAGGGAAGACCCGCAAAGCAATCAGCCCCAGCATTTT.

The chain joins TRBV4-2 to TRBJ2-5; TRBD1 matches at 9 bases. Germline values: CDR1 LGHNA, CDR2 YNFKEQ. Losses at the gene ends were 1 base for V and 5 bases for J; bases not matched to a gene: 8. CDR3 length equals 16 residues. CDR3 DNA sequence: TGTGCCAGCAGCCAAGGCCGGGACAGGGCCTGGGAGACCCAGTACTTC. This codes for CASSQGRDRAWETQYF.

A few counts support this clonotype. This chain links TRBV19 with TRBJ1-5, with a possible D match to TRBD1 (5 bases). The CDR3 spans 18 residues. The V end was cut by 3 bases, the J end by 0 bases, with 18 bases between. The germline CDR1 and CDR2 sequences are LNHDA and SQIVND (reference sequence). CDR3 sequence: CASSMNRDGSYSNQPQHF. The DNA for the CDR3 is TGTGCCAGTAGTATGAATAGGGACGGCTCCTATAGCAATCAGCCCCAGCATTTT.

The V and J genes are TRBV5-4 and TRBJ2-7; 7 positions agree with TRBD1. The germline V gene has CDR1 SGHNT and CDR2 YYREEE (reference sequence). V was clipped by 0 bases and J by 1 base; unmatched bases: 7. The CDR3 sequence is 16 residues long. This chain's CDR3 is CASSLDDRVVSYEQYF. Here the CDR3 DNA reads TGTGCCAGCAGCTTGGACGACAGGGTCGTGTCCTACGAGCAGTACTTC. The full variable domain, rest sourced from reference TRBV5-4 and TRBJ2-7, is ETGVTQSPTHLIKTRGQQVTLRCSSQSGHNTVSWYQQALGQGPQFIFQYYREEENGRGNFPPRFSGLQFPNYSSELNVNALELDDSALYLCASSLDDRVVSYEQYFGPGTRLTVT.

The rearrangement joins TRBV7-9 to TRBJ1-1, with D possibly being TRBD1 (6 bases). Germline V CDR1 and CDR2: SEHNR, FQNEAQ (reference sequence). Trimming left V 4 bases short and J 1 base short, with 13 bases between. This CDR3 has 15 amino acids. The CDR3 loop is CASSSGAGENTEAFF. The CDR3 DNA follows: TGTGCCAGCAGCTCTGGGGCAGGGGAGAACACTGAAGCTTTCTTT. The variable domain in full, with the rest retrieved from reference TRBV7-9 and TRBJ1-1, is DTGVSQNPRHKITKRGQNVTFRCDPISEHNRLYWYRQTLGQGPEFLTYFQNEAQLEKSRLLSDRFSAERPKGSFSTLEIQRTEQGDSAMYLCASSSGAGENTEAFFGQGTRLTVV.

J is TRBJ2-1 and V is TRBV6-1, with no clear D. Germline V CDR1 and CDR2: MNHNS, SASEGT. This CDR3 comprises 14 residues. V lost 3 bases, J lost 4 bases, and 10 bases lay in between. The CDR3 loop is CASSDTRLYNEQFF. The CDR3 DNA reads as TGTGCCAGCAGTGACACCCGGTTGTACAATGAGCAGTTCTTC.

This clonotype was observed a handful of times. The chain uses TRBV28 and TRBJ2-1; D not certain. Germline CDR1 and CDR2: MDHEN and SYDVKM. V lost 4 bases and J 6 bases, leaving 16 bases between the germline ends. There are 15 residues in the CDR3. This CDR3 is CASSSTVWGVNEQFF. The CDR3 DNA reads TGTGCCAGCAGTTCAACAGTGTGGGGTGTCAATGAGCAGTTCTTC. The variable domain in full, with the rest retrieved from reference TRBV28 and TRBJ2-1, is DVKVTQSSRYLVKRTGEKVFLECVQDMDHENMFWYRQDPGLGLRLIYFSYDVKMKEKGDIPEGYSVSREKKERFSLILESASTNQTSMYLCASSSTVWGVNEQFFGPGTRLTVL.

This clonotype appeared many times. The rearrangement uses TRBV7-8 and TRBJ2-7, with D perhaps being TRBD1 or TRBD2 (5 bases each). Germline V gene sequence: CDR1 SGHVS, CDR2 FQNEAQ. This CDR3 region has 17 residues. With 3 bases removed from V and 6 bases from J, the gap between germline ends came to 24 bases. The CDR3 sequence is CASSFLPSQGRRSEQYV. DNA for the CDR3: TGTGCCAGCAGCTTTTTGCCGTCCCAGGGACGTAGGTCCGAGCAGTACGTC.

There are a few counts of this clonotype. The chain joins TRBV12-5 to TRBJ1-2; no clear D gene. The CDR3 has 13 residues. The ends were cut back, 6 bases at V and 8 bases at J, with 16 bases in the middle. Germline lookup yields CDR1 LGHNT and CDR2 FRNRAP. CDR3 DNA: TGTGCTAGTGGACAAGTATGGGGTCCGGGCTACACCTTC. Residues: CASGQVWGPGYTF.